This T cell receptor (beta chain) was recovered during a study of cytomegalovirus exposure and HLA in healthy donors. With respect to this clone: What it binds is not known.

Study outcomes and limitations: Later analysis identified several of the most significant clusters that appeared linked to common viral pathogens.

Both 60 Vbeta primers and 13 Jbeta primers went into the PCR. TCRdb's copy holds only in-frame clones and misses some; the assay was immunoSEQ multiplex PCR. Altogether 150,000 to 200,000 clones are present, approximately 79% being singletons, with the ten largest covering 0.69%. V lost 4 bases, J lost 2 bases, and 15 bases lay in between. Per the germline V gene, CDR1 is SGHRS and CDR2 is YFSETQ. The CDR3 extends over 16 amino acids. The receptor was isolated from a woman aged 40 to 50 in good health and CMV-seronegative. Sequencing input: PBMCs. The chain links TRBV5-1 to TRBJ1-4; weak D call: TRBD1 (6 bases). In DNA, the CDR3 is TGCGCCAGCAGCCTGCAGGGGCCTGGGACTAATGAAAAACTGTTTTTT. Amino acids: CASSLQGPGTNEKLFF. Full variable domain (outside the CDR3, taken from reference TRBV5-1 and TRBJ1-4): KAGVTQTPRYLIKTRGQQVTLSCSPISGHRSVSWYQQTPGQGLQFLFEYFSETQRNKGNFPGRFSGRQFSNSRSEMNVSTLELGDSALYLCASSLQGPGTNEKLFFGSGTQLSVL.